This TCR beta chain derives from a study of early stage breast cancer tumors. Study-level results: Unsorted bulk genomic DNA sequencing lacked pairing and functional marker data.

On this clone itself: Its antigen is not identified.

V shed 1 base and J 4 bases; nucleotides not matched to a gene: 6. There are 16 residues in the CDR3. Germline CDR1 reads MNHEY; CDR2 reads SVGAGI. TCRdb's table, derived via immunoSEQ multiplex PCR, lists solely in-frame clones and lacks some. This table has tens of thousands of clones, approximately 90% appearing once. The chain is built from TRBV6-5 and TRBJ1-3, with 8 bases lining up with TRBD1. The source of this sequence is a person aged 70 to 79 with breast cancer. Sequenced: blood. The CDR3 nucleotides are TGTGCCAGCAGTTACTACCTGGACAGGGCGGGAAACACCATATATTTT. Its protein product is CASSYYLDRAGNTIYF.